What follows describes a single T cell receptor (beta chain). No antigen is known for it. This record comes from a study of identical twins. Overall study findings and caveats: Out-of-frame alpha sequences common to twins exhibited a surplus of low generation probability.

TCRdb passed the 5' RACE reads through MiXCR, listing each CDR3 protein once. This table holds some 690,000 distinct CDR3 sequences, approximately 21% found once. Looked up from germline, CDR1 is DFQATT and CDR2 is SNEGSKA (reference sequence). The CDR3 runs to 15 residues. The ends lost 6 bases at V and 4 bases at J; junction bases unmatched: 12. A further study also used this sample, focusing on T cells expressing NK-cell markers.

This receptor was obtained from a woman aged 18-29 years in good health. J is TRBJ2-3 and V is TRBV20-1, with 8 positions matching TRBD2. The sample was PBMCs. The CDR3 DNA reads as TGCAGTGCCAATATAGCGGGGTTGGGCCCAGATACGCAGTATTTT. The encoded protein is CSANIAGLGPDTQYF.